This entry describes one TCR beta chain. Its antigen is not identified. Molecular barcoding with unique molecular identifiers was used for the TCRbeta library. TCRdb ran MiXCR on the PCR reads and lists one entry per CDR3 protein. The sample holds a few hundred thousand distinct CDR3 sequences, 43% seen once. This record comes from a study of T-cell reconstitution after alpha-beta-depleted transplantation in children. Study results and limitations: Several hundred expanded graft clones reportedly supplied alpha-beta T cells about two months after transplant. Some patients showed high day-60 TCRbeta diversity, which derived from surviving recipient T cells and thymic progenitors. One year post-transplant, T-cell counts and diversity were largely derived from T cells produced anew.

Germline-derived CDR1 and CDR2 are SGHRS and YFSETQ. This CDR3 spans 16 amino acids. V was clipped by 8 bases and J by 1 base; unmatched bases: 10. The rearrangement links TRBV5-1 to TRBJ2-3; 10 nucleotides line up with TRBD1. This sample comprised PBMCs, obtained before TCRalphabeta/CD19-depleted stem cell transplant. This clonotype originated in a girl aged 2-10 years with aplastic anemia, due to receive a stem cell transplant. CDR3 DNA sequence: TGCGCCAGGAGCGTGTCGGGGACAGGGGGCACAGATACGCAGTATTTT. Protein product: CARSVSGTGGTDTQYF. Combining the CDR3 with reference TRBV5-1 and TRBJ2-3 gives the whole variable domain KAGVTQTPRYLIKTRGQQVTLSCSPISGHRSVSWYQQTPGQGLQFLFEYFSETQRNKGNFPGRFSGRQFSNSRSEMNVSTLELGDSALYLCARSVSGTGGTDTQYFGPGTRLTVL.